Given below is one T cell receptor beta chain in context. The sample originates from a study of blood T cell repertoires in COVID-19. The assay was immunoSEQ multiplex PCR, and TCRdb's table has in-frame clones only and misses some. The data show fewer than 200,000 clones, 75% to 90% seen once. The specimen sequenced was PBMCs or T cells enriched from blood (not recorded which). This receptor was taken from a woman aged 45 to 65 who had recovered from COVID-19.

CDR3 protein: CASSSRRDRGRNQPQHF. The CDR3 DNA sequence: TGTGCCAGTAGTAGCCGTCGGGACAGGGGGAGGAATCAGCCCCAGCATTTT. The chain recombines TRBV19 with TRBJ1-5, with 11 bases that match TRBD1. V lost 4 bases and J lost 4; bases outside the gene matches: 9. CDR1 and CDR2 (germline): LNHDA, SQIVND (reference sequence). The CDR3 is 17 residues long.